These 12 T cell receptor beta chains were all obtained from the same sample, sequenced in a study of blood T cell repertoires in COVID-19. TCRdb keeps only in-frame clones here, not all; method: immunoSEQ multiplex PCR. This table holds some 57,000 clones, roughly 89% found once. The source material was peripheral blood. The receptors come from a man aged 55 to 70 with active COVID-19.

The CDR3 region is CASRNRGVDTQYF. The CDR3 DNA sequence: TGTGCCAGCAGGAACCGGGGAGTAGATACGCAGTATTTT. The V gene is TRBV6-5, the J gene TRBJ2-3, with D tentatively TRBD2 (5 bases). The CDR3 length is 13 residues. The V gene lost 6 bases and the J gene lost 5 bases, with 12 bases spanning the gap. CDR1 and CDR2 (germline): MNHEY, SVGAGI.

The V and J genes are TRBV20-1 and TRBJ2-2; D may be TRBD2 (6 bases). With 3 bases removed from V and 7 bases from J, the gap between germline ends came to 15 bases. The germline V gene has CDR1 DFQATT and CDR2 SNEGSKA (reference sequence). The CDR3 is 14 amino acids. This CDR3 reads CSASRAGNIGELFF. The CDR3 coding sequence is TGCAGTGCTAGTCGGGCGGGAAATATCGGGGAGCTGTTTTTT.

The V and J genes are TRBV24-1 and TRBJ1-2; D may be TRBD1 (5 bases). V was pared by 7 bases and J by 2 bases, with 13 bases between. CDR1 and CDR2 (germline): KGHDR, SFDVKD. The length of the CDR3 is 14 residues. CDR3 bases: TGTGCCACCAGCTCAGCGGGGCCAAACTATGGCTACACCTTC. Protein: CATSSAGPNYGYTF.

J is TRBJ1-2 and V is TRBV28; possibly TRBD1 for D (6 bases). CDR3 length: 13 residues. The germline V gene encodes CDR1 MDHEN and CDR2 SYDVKM. Trimming left V 5 bases short and J 3 bases short, with 10 bases between. This CDR3 reads CASSPGAHYGYTF. CDR3 DNA sequence: TGTGCCAGCAGTCCAGGGGCCCACTATGGCTACACCTTC.

CDR3: CASSSGQGGDTGELFF. The CDR3 region has the DNA TGTGCCAGCAGCTCGGGACAGGGTGGGGACACCGGGGAGCTGTTTTTT. V gene TRBV7-2 combines with J gene TRBJ2-2; 9 positions match TRBD1. V trimming: 4 bases; J trimming: 3 bases; junction bases outside the gene matches: 6. CDR3 length: 16 residues. Germline V gene data show CDR1 as SGHTA and CDR2 as FQGNSA. Looking up the rest from reference TRBV7-2 and TRBJ2-2 gives the full variable domain: GAGVSQSPSNKVTEKGKDVELRCDPISGHTALYWYRQSLGQGLEFLIYFQGNSAPDKSGLPSDRFSAERTGGSVSTLTIQRTQQEDSAVYLCASSSGQGGDTGELFFGEGSRLTVL.

The V and J genes are TRBV7-9 and TRBJ2-1, with 14 bases that match TRBD2. The germline gives CDR1 SEHNR, CDR2 FQNEAQ (reference sequence). V was pared by 5 bases and J by 6 bases, with 6 bases of the junction left unmatched. The CDR3 totals 16 residues. The CDR3 loop reads CASSGPGLAGANEQFF. The CDR3 DNA is TGTGCCAGCAGCGGACCGGGACTAGCGGGAGCCAATGAGCAGTTCTTC.

The chain combines TRBV19 with TRBJ1-2, with TRBD1 matching over 7 bases. J lost 5 bases, V lost 7 bases, and 19 bases had no gene match. The CDR3 length is 17 residues. In germline, CDR1 is LNHDA, CDR2 SQIVND (reference sequence). The CDR3 nucleotides read TGTGCCAGTAAGGGGGCAGATTACCCTCCCGCGGGATATGGCTACACCTTC. Protein sequence: CASKGADYPPAGYGYTF.

J is TRBJ1-2 and V is TRBV30, with D perhaps matching TRBD1 (5 bases). Germline lookup yields CDR1 GTSNPN and CDR2 SVGIG (reference sequence). Deletions cut 8 bases from V and 0 bases from J, with 10 bases between. The CDR3 is made up of 12 amino acids. CDR3 nucleotides: TGTGCCACGGGGGTCCCTAACTATGGCTACACCTTC. It specifies CATGVPNYGYTF.

This chain uses TRBV3-1 (or the pseudogene TRBV3-2) with TRBJ1-5; D ambiguous. Trimming pared 2 bases from V and 2 bases from J, leaving 10 bases between. The CDR3 loop spans 15 amino acids. Germline V gives CDR1 LGHDT, CDR2 YNNKEL (reference sequence). The chain's CDR3 is CASSQMALGNQPQHF. In nucleotides, the CDR3 is TGTGCCAGCAGCCAAATGGCATTGGGCAATCAGCCCCAGCATTTT.

V is TRBV30 and J is TRBJ2-3; TRBD2 aligns across 7 bases. The CDR3 is made up of 14 amino acids. CDR1 and CDR2 from the germline V gene are GTSNPN and SVGIG (reference sequence). After removal of 6 bases from V and 1 base from J, the junction contained 7 bases not matched to a gene. CDR3 sequence reads: CACLTRGGTDTQYF. In nucleotides, the CDR3 is TGTGCCTGCCTAACCCGGGGGGGCACAGATACGCAGTATTTT. Based on the CDR3 plus reference TRBV30 and TRBJ2-3, the full variable domain is SQTIHQWPATLVQPVGSPLSLECTVEGTSNPNLYWYRQAAGRGLQLLFYSVGIGQISSEVPQNLSASRPQDRQFILSSKKLLLSDSGFYLCACLTRGGTDTQYFGPGTRLTVL.

CDR3: CASSLTGRSLHF. In DNA form, the CDR3 reads TGTGCCAGCAGTCTGACAGGACGGTCCCTCCACTTT. This chain uses TRBV12-3 or TRBV12-4 with TRBJ1-6; perhaps TRBD1 as D (6 bases). This CDR3 is built from 12 residues. V was clipped by 5 bases and J by 14 bases, with 13 bases between them.

J is TRBJ2-1 and V is TRBV3-1 (or the pseudogene TRBV3-2), with D perhaps TRBD2 (7 bases). This CDR3 spans 13 amino acids. Germline loops: CDR1 LGHDT, CDR2 YNNKEL (reference sequence). V lost 4 bases to trimming and J lost 7 bases, with 11 bases between them. The CDR3, as DNA: TGTGCCAGCAGCCTGGGGGGGCCTAATGAGCAGTTCTTC. Protein sequence: CASSLGGPNEQFF.